This is a list of T cell receptor beta chains from one sample in a study of identical twins. TCRdb passed the 5' RACE reads through MiXCR, listing each CDR3 protein once. This table has around 1.7 million distinct CDR3 sequences, more than 30% appearing once. The sequenced material came from cord blood. All receptors come from a newborn girl in good health. Both conserved end residues are part of each CDR3. The D gene is left open where the match is weak. Clone size, where shown, is once, few, many, or a class for clones that have expanded.

CDR3 DNA: TGCAGCGTTGATAACAGGGGCACTGAAGCTTTCTTT
CDR3 protein: CSVDNRGTEAFF
CDR3 length: 12
clone size: few
J gene: TRBJ1-1
D gene: TRBD1
V gene: TRBV29-1

CDR3 DNA: TGTGCCAGCACCCCCAGCGGGAGGGACACTGAGCAGTTCTTC
CDR3 protein: CASTPSGRDTEQFF
CDR3 length: 14
clone size: .
J gene: TRBJ2-1
D gene: TRBD2
V gene: TRBV6-5

CDR3 DNA: TGTGCCAGCAGCTTAGACCGACAGGGGATTGGGTATGGCTACACCTTC
CDR3 protein: CASSLDRQGIGYGYTF
CDR3 length: 16
clone size: few
J gene: TRBJ1-2
D gene: TRBD1
V gene: TRBV11-1

CDR3 DNA: TGTGCCGGCAGCTTAGGGCGGGGCACAGATACGCAGTATTTT
CDR3 protein: CAGSLGRGTDTQYF
CDR3 length: 14
clone size: .
J gene: TRBJ2-3
D gene: .
V gene: TRBV7-2

CDR3 DNA: TGCAGTGCGACAATTAGCGGAAAACTTAACTCCTACAATGAGCAGTTCTTC
CDR3 protein: CSATISGKLNSYNEQFF
CDR3 length: 17
clone size: .
J gene: TRBJ2-1
D gene: .
V gene: TRBV20-1

CDR3 DNA: TGTGCCAGCAGTGAAATGAACAGAGTGACCTATGGCTACACCTTC
CDR3 protein: CASSEMNRVTYGYTF
CDR3 length: 15
clone size: .
J gene: TRBJ1-2
D gene: .
V gene: TRBV6-1

CDR3 DNA: TGCAGTGCTAGAGATAAGGGGACAGGTGTCTACGAGCAGTACTTC
CDR3 protein: CSARDKGTGVYEQYF
CDR3 length: 15
clone size: .
J gene: TRBJ2-7
D gene: TRBD1
V gene: TRBV20-1

CDR3 DNA: TGTGCCAGTAGTATTACGGAAGTTTTCTCCTACAATGAGCAGTTCTTC
CDR3 protein: CASSITEVFSYNEQFF
CDR3 length: 16
clone size: .
J gene: TRBJ2-1
D gene: .
V gene: TRBV19

CDR3 DNA: TGCAGTGCTAGAGGGCCCACTAGCGTGAGCACAGATACGCAGTATTTT
CDR3 protein: CSARGPTSVSTDTQYF
CDR3 length: 16
clone size: few
J gene: TRBJ2-3
D gene: TRBD2
V gene: TRBV20-1

CDR3 DNA: TGTGCCAGCAGTCCACGACAGGGATACCACAATGAGCAGTTCTTC
CDR3 protein: CASSPRQGYHNEQFF
CDR3 length: 15
clone size: few
J gene: TRBJ2-1
D gene: TRBD1
V gene: TRBV12-3/TRBV12-4

CDR3 DNA: TGTGCCAGCAGCTTAGTGTTCCAGGGGGGAGTAGAAGCTTTCTTT
CDR3 protein: CASSLVFQGGVEAFF
CDR3 length: 15
clone size: few
J gene: TRBJ1-1
D gene: TRBD1
V gene: TRBV7-9

CDR3 DNA: TGCAGCGTTTTTTCCGTCTCCTACAATGAGCAGTTCTTC
CDR3 protein: CSVFSVSYNEQFF
CDR3 length: 13
clone size: .
J gene: TRBJ2-1
D gene: .
V gene: TRBV29-1

CDR3 DNA: TGTGCCAGCAGTTCCCCAACATACGAGCAGTACTTC
CDR3 protein: CASSSPTYEQYF
CDR3 length: 12
clone size: many
J gene: TRBJ2-7
D gene: .
V gene: TRBV6-6